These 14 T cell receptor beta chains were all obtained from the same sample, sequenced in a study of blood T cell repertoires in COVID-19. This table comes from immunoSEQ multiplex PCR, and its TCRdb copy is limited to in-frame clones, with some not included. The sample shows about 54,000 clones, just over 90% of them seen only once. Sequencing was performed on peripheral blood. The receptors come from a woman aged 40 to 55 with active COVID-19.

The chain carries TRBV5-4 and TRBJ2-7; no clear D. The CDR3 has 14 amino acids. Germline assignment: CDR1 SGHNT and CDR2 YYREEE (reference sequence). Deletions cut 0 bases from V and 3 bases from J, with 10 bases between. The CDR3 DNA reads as TGTGCCAGCAGCTTGGTAGGCGGAGACTACGAGCAGTACTTC. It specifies CASSLVGGDYEQYF.

CDR3 amino acids: CASSQTGNYGYTF. The CDR3, as DNA: TGTGCCAGCAGTCAAACAGGCAACTATGGCTACACCTTC. The V call is TRBV11-2, the J call TRBJ1-2; D may be TRBD1 (5 bases). Trimming removed 6 bases at V and 2 bases at J, with 10 bases between. CDR1 is SGHAT, CDR2 FQNNGV, per germline. The CDR3 runs to 13 residues.

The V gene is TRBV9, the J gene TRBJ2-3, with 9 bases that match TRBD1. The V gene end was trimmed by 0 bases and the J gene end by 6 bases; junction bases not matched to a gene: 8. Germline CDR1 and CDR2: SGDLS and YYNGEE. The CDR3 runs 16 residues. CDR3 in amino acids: CASSVASQGASDTQYF. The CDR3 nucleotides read TGTGCCAGCAGCGTAGCCTCACAGGGGGCAAGCGATACGCAGTATTTT.

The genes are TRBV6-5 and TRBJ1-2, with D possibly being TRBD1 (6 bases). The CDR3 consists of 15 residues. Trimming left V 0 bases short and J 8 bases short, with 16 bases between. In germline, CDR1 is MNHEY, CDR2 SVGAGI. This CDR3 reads CASSYSTWGQYGYTF. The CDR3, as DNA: TGTGCCAGCAGTTACTCGACCTGGGGGCAGTACGGCTACACCTTC.

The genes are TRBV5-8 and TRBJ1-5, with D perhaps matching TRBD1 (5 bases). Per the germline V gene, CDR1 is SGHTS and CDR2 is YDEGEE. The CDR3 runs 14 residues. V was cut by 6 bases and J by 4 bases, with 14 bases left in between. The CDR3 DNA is TGTGCCAGCACCCGGTGGCAGGGTAATCAGCCCCAGCATTTT. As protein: CASTRWQGNQPQHF.

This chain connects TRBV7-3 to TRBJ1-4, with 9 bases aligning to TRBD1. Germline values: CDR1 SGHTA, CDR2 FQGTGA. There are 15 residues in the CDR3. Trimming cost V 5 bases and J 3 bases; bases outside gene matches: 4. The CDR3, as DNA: TGTGCCAGCAGCCCCACAGGGGGCCCTAATGAAAAACTGTTTTTT. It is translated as CASSPTGGPNEKLFF.

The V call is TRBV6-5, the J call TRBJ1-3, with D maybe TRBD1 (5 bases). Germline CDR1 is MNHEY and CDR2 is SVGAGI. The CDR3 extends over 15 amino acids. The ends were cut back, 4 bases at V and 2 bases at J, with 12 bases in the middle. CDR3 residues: CASSLRQIAGNTIYF. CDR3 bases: TGTGCCAGCAGTTTAAGACAGATCGCTGGAAACACCATATATTTT.

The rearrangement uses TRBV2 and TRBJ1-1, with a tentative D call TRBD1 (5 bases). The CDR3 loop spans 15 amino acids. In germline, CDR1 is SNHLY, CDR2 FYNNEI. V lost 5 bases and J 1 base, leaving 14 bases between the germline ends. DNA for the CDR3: TGTGCCAGCAGTACATCAGGGTTGGCGAACACTGAAGCTTTCTTT. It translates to CASSTSGLANTEAFF. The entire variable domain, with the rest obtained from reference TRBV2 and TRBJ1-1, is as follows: EPEVTQTPSHQVTQMGQEVILRCVPISNHLYFYWYRQILGQKVEFLVSFYNNEISEKSEIFDDQFSVERPDGSNFTLKIRSTKLEDSAMYFCASSTSGLANTEAFFGQGTRLTVV.

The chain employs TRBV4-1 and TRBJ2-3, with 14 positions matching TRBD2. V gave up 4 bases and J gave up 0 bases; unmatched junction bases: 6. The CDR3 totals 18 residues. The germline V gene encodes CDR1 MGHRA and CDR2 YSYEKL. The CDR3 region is CASSPRTSGGTSTDTQYF. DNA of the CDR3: TGCGCCAGCAGCCCCCGGACTAGCGGGGGGACTAGCACAGATACGCAGTATTTT.

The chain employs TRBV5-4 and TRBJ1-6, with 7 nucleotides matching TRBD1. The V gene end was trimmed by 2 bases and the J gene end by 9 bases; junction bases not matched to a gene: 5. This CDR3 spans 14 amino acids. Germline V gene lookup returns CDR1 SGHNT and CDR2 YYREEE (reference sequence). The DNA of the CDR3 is TGTGCCAGCAGCTTCGAGAGACAGGGTTCACCCCTCCACTTT. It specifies CASSFERQGSPLHF.

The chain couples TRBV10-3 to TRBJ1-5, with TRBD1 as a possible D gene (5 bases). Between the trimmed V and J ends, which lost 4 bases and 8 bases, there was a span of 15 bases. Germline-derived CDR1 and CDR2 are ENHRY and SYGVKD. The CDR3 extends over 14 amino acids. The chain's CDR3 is CAISGGGREEPQHF. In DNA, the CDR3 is TGTGCCATCAGTGGTGGGGGTCGGGAGGAGCCCCAGCATTTT.

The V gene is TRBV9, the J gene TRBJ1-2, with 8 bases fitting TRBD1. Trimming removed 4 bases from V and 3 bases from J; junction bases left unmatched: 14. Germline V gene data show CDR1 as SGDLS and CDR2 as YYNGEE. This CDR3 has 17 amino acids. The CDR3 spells CASSRGQDQPLDYGYTF. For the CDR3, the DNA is TGTGCCAGCAGCCGGGGACAGGATCAGCCCCTCGACTATGGCTACACCTTC.

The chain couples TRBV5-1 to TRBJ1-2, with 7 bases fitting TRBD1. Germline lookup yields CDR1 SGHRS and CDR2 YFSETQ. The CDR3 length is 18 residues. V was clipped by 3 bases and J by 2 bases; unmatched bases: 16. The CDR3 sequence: CASSSRQGGRGSNYGYTF. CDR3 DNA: TGCGCCAGCAGCTCTCGACAGGGAGGCCGTGGAAGCAACTATGGCTACACCTTC.

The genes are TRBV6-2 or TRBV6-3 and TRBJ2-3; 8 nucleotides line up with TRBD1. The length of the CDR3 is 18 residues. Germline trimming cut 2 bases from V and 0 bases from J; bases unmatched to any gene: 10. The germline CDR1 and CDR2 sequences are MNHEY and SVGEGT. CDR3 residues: CASSYLTGQGLSTDTQYF. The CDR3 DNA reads TGTGCCAGCAGTTACCTCACTGGACAGGGCCTTAGCACAGATACGCAGTATTTT.